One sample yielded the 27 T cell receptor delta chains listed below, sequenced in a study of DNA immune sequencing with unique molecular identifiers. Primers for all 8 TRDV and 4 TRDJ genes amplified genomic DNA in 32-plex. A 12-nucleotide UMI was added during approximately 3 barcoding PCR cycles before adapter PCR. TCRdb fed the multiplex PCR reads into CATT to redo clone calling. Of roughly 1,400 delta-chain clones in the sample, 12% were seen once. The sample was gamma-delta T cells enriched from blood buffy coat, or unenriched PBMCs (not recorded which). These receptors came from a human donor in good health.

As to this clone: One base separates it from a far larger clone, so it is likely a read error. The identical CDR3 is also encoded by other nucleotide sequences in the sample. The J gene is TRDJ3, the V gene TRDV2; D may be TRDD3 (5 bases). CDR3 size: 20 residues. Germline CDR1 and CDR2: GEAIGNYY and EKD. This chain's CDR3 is CACDTLGTTNGSWDTRQMFF. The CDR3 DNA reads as TGTGCCTGTGACACCTTGGGGACCACGAACGGCTCCTGGGACACCAGACAGATGTTTTTC.

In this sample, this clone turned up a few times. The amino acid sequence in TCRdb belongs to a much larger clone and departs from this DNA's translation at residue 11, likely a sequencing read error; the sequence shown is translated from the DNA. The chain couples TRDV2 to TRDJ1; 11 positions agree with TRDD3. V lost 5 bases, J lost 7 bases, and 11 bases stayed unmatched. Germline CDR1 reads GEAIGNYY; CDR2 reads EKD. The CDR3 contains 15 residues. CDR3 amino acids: CACAQLGDRDVKLIF. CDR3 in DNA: TGTGCCTGTGCCCAACTGGGGGATAGGGACGTTAAACTCATCTTT.

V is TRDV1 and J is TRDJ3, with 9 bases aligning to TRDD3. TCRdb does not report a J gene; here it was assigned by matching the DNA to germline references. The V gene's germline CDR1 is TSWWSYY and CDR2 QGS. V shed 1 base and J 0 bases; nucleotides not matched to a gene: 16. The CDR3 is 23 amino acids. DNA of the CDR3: TGTGCTCTTGGGGAACGACGAGAGAGCTGGGGATACGCGAGCTCCTGGGACACCCGACAGATGTTTTTC. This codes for CALGERRESWGYASSWDTRQMFF.

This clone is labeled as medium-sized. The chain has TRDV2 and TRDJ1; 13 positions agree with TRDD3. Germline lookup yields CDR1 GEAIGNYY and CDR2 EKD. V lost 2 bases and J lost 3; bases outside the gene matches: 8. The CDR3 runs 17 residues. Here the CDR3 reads CACDSLLGDTGSDKLIF. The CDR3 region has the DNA TGTGCCTGTGACAGTCTACTGGGGGATACGGGGTCCGATAAACTCATCTTT.

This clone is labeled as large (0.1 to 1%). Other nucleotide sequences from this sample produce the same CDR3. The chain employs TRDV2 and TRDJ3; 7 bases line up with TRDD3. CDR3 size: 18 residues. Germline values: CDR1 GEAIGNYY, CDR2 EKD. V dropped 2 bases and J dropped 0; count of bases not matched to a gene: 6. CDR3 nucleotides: TGTGCCTGTGACAAAATACTGGGGAGCTCCTGGGACACCCGACAGATGTTTTTC. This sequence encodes CACDKILGSSWDTRQMFF.

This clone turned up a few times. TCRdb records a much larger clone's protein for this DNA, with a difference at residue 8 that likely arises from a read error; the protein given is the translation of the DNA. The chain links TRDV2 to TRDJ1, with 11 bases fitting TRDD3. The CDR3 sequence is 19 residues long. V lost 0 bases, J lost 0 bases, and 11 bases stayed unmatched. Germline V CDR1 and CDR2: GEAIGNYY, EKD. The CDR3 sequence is CACDTVSDWGISDTDKLIF. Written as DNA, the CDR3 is TGTGCCTGTGACACCGTATCGGACTGGGGGATATCAGACACCGATAAACTCATCTTT.

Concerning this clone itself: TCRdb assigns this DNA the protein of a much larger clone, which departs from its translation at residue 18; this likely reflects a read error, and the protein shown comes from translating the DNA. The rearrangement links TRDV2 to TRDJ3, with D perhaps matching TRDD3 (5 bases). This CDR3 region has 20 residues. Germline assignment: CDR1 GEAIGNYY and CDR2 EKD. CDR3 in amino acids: CACDTLGTTNGSWDTRQRFF. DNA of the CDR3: TGTGCCTGTGACACCTTGGGGACCACGAACGGCTCCTGGGACACCCGACAGAGGTTTTTC.

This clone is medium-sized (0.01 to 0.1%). CDR3 nucleotides: TGTGCAGCAATTAGTTCTCGACTGGGGGCTCCCCGGGCGAAACTCATCTTT. Its translation: CAAISSRLGAPRAKLIF. V and J are TRAV29/DV5 and TRDJ1; 8 nucleotides match TRDD3. Germline matching of the DNA provided the J gene here, since TCRdb leaves it blank. Looked up from germline, CDR1 is NSMFDY and CDR2 is ISSIKDK. This CDR3 has 17 amino acids. Unmatched junction bases numbered 21, after V lost 3 bases and J lost 8 bases.

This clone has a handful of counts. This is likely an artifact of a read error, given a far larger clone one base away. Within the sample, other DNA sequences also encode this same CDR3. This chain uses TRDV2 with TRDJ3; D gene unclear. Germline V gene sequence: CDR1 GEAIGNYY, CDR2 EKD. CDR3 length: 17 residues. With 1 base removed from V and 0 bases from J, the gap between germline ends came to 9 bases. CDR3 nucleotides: TGTGCCTGTGACACGTCGCCCCCCTCCTGGGACACCCGACAGATGTTTTTC. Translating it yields CACDTSPPSWDTRQMFF.

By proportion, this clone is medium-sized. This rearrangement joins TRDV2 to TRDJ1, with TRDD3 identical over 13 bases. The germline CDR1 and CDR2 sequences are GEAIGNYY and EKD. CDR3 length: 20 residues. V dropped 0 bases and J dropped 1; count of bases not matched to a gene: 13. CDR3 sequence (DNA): TGTGCCTGTGACACCGTTAACTCGCACACTGGGGGATACGCCACCGATAAACTCATCTTT. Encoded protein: CACDTVNSHTGGYATDKLIF.

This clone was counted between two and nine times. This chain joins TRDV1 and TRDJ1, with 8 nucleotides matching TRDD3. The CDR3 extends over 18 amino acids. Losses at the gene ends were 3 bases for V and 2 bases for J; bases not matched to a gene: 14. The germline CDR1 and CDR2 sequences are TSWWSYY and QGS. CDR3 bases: TGTGCTCTTGGGGAGCTAGATGACTGGGATACGGGTACCGATAAACTCATCTTT. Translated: CALGELDDWDTGTDKLIF.

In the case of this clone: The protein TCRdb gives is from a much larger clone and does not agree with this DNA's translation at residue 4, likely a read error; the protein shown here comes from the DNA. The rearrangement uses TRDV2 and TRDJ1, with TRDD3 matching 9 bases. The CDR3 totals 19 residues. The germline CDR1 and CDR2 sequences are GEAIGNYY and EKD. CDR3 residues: CACYTLSLLGEEYTDKLIF. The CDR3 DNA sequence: TGTGCCTGTTACACCTTGTCTTTACTGGGGGAAGAGTACACCGATAAACTCATCTTT.

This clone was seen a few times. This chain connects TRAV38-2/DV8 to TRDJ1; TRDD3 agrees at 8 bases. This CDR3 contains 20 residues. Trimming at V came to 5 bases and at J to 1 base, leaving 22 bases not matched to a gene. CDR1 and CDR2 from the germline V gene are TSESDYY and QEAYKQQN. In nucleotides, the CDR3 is TGTGCTTATAGTACTCCTACGAGAAACTGGGGGTATACCGTCACCGATAAACTCATCTTT. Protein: CAYSTPTRNWGYTVTDKLIF.

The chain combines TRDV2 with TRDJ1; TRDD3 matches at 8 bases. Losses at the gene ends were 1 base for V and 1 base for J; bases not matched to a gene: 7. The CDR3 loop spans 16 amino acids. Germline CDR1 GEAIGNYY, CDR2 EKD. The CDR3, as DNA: TGTGCCTGTGACACGCTGGGGGGATATGGCACCGATAAACTCATCTTT. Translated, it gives CACDTLGGYGTDKLIF.

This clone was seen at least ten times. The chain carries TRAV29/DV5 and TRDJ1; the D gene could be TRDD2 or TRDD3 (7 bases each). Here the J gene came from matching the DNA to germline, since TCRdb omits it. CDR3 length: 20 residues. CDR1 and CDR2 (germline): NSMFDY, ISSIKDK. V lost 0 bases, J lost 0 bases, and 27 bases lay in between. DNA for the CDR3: TGTGCAGCAAGCGACTCTTCCTATACTGGGGAGGACAAGTACACCGATAAACTCATCTTT. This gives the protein CAASDSSYTGEDKYTDKLIF.

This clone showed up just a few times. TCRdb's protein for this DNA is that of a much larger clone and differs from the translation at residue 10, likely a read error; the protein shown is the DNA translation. The CDR3 is CACDKLGDTRADKLIF. The CDR3 DNA is TGTGCCTGTGACAAGCTGGGGGATACGCGGGCCGATAAACTCATCTTT. The chain carries TRDV2 and TRDJ1, with 12 positions matching TRDD3. Germline V gene sequence: CDR1 GEAIGNYY, CDR2 EKD. Trimming cost V 2 bases and J 3 bases; bases outside gene matches: 6. The CDR3 covers 16 residues.

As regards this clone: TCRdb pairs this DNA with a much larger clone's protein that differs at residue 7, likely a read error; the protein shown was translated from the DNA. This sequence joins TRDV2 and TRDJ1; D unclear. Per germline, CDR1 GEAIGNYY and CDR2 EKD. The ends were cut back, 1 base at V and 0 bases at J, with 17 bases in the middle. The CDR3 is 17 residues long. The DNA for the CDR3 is TGTGCCTGTGACACTCTGGCGGATGGAAAGTACACCGATAAACTCATCTTT. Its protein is CACDTLADGKYTDKLIF.

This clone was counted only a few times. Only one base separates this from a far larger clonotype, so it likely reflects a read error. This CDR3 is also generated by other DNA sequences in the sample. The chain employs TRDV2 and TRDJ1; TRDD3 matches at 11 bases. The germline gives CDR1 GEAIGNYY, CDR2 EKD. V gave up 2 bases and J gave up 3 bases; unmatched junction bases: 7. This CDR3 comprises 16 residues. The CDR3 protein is CACDKLGDTQADKLIF. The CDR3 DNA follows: TGTGCCTGTGACAAGCTGGGGGATACACAGGCCGATAAACTCATCTTT.

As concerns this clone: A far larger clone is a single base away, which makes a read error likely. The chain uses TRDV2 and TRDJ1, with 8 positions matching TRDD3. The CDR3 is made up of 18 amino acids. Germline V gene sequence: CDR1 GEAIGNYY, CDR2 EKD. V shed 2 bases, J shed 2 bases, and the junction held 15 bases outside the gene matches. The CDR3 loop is CACDILRDTGGETDKLIF. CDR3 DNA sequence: TGTGCCTGTGACATTTTGCGGGATACGGGGGGCGAGACCGATAAACTCATCTTT.

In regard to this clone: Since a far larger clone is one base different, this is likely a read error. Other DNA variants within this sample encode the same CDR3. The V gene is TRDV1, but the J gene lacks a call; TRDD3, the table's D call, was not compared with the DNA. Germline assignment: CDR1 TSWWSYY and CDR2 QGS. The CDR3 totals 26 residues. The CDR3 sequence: CALGEPPPTDSVLGDTPQTAADKLIF. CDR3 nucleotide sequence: TGTGCTCTTGGGGAACCCCCTCCTACGGATTCAGTACTGGGGGATACGCCCCAGACGGCCGCCGATAAACTCATCTTC.

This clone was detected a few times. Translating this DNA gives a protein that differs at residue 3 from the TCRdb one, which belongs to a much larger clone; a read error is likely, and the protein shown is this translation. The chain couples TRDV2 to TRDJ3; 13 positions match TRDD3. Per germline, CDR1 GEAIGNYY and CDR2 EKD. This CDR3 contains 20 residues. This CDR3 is CAYDKVLGDTRSWDTRQMFF. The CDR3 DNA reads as TGTGCCTATGACAAAGTACTGGGGGATACGCGCTCCTGGGACACCCGACAGATGTTTTTC.

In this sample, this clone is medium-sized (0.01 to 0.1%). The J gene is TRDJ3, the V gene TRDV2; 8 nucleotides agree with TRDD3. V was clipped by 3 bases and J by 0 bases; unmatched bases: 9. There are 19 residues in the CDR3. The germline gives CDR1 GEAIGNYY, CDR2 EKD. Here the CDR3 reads CACDVLGGDSSWDTRQMFF. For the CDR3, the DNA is TGTGCCTGTGACGTACTGGGGGGTGACAGCTCCTGGGACACCCGACAGATGTTTTTC.

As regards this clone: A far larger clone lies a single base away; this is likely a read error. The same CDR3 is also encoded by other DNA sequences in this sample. The CDR3 DNA reads as TGTGCCTGTGCCCAACTGGGTGATAGGGACGATAAACTCATCTTT. Translated: CACAQLGDRDDKLIF. This chain links TRDV2 with TRDJ1; TRDD3 is a possible D gene (6 bases). V shed 5 bases and J shed 4 bases, with 19 bases lying between them. This CDR3 spans 15 amino acids. Germline CDR1 GEAIGNYY, CDR2 EKD.

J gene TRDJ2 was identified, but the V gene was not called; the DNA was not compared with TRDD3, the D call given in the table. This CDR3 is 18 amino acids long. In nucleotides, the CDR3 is TGTGCTCTTGGGGAAGCCTCACCGGGGGGGGATAGTCTCGCACAACTCTTCTTT. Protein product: CALGEASPGGDSLAQLFF.

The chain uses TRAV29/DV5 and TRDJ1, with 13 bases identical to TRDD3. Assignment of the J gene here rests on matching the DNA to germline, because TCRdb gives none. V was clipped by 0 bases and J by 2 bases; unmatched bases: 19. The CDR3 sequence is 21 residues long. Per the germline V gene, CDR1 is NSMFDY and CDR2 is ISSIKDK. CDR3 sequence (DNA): TGTGCAGCAAGCGGGGACTTCCCACCGTACTGGGGGATACGGGGGACCGATAAACTCATCTTT. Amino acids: CAASGDFPPYWGIRGTDKLIF.

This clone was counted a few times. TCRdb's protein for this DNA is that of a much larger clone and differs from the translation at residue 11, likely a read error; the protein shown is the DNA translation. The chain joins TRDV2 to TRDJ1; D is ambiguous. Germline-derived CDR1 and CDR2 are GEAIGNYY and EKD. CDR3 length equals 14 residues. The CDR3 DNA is TGTGCCTGTGACAGTCTAGTGTACACCGATAATCTCATCTTT. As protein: CACDSLVYTDNLIF.

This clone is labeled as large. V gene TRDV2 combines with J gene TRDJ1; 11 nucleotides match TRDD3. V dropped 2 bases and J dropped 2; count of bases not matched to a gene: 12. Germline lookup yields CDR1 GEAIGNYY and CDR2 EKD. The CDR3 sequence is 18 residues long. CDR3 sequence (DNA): TGTGCCTGTGACATTTTGGGGGATACGGGGGGCGAGACCGATAAACTCATCTTT. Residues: CACDILGDTGGETDKLIF.